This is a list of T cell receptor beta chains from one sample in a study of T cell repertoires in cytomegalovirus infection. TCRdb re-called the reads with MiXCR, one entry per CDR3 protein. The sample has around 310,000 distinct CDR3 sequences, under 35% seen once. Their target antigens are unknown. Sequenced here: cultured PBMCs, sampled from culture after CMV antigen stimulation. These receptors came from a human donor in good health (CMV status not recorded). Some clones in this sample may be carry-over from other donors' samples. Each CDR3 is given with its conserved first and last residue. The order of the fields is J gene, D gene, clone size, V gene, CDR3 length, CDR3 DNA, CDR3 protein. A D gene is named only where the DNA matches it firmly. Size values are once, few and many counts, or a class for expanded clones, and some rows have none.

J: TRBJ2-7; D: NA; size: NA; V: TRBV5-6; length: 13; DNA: TGTGCCAGCAGCTCCAGGGCCCTCTACGAGCAGTACTTC; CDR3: CASSSRALYEQYF
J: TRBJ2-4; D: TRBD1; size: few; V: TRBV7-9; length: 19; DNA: TGTGCCAGCAGCTCGCGTCCCGGGACAGGGTTCGTGGCCAAAAACATTCAGTACTTC; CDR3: CASSSRPGTGFVAKNIQYF
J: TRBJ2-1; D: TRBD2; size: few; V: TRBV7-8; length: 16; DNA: TGTGCCAGCAGCGTCGACACTAGCGGGGGGTACAATGAGCAGTTCTTC; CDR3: CASSVDTSGGYNEQFF
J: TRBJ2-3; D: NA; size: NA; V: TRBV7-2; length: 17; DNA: TGTGCCAGCAGCCCCCCGGGCGGCAAACTACGCACAGATACGCAGTATTTT; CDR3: CASSPPGGKLRTDTQYF
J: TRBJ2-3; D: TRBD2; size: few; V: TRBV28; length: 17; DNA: TGTGCCAGCAGCCTCACTCTAGCGGGGGCAAGCACAGATACGCAGTATTTT; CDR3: CASSLTLAGASTDTQYF
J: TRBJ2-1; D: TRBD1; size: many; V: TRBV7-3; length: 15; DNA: TGTGCCAGCAGACCTGACAGGGGCTCCTACAATGAGCAGTTCTTC; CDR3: CASRPDRGSYNEQFF
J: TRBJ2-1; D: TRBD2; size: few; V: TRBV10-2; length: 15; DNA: TGCGCCAGCAGTGAACTAGCGGCCTCCTACAATGAGCAGTTCTTC; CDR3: CASSELAASYNEQFF
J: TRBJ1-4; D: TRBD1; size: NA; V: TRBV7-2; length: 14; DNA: TGTGCCAGCAGCGCCCACAGGGGGCCTGAAAAACTGTTTTTT; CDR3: CASSAHRGPEKLFF
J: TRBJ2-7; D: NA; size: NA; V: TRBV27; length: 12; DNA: TGTGCCAGCGTAGGGTTGGGTCACGAGCAGTACTTC; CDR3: CASVGLGHEQYF
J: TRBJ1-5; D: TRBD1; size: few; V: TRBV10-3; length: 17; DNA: TGTGCCATCAGTGACCCAACAGGGGGGACTAGCAATCAGCCCCAGCATTTT; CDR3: CAISDPTGGTSNQPQHF
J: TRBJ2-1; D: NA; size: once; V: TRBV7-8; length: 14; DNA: TGTGCCAGCAGCTCTTCCGGAGGGCCTAATGAGCAGTTCTTC; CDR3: CASSSSGGPNEQFF
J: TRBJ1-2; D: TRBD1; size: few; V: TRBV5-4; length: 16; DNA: TGTGCCAGCAGCTTGGCCGGGACAGGGTCCAGATATGGCTACACCTTC; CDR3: CASSLAGTGSRYGYTF